The entry that follows covers one T cell receptor beta chain sequence. Recruitment covered about two dozen US areas and drew participants whose ages spanned about 18 to 100 years. Participants' own reports of clinical history determined their cohort assignment. This specimen belongs to a study of blood T cell repertoires in COVID-19. Study overall: Spain, Italy and the United States supplied samples that represented acute and convalescent COVID-19. Nucleic acid was either cDNA or gDNA, and it came from T cells, B-cell-depleted T cells, or PBMCs.

The assay was immunoSEQ multiplex PCR, and TCRdb's table has in-frame clones only and misses some. This sample has approximately 210,000 clones; about 91% occur once, and the top ten carry over 12%. Material for sequencing was PBMCs or T cells enriched from blood (not recorded which). This clonotype was sampled from a woman aged 50 to 60 with acute COVID-19.

The DNA of the CDR3 is TGTGCCAGCAGCTTAGGTCGGACTAGCGGGAACTACGAGCAGTACTTC. Protein product: CASSLGRTSGNYEQYF. The gene calls are TRBV11-3 and TRBJ2-7; 12 bases map to TRBD2. J gave up 3 bases and V 1 base, and 4 bases lay outside the gene matches. The CDR3 extends over 16 amino acids. Per the germline V gene, CDR1 is SGHNT and CDR2 is YENEEA.